These 27 T cell receptor beta chains were all obtained from the same sample, sequenced in a study of blood T cell repertoires in COVID-19. Data came from immunoSEQ multiplex PCR; TCRdb stores just in-frame clones and leaves some out. The data show some 150,000 clones, 80% to 90% seen once. The sequenced material came from peripheral blood. The receptors originated from a woman aged 55-75 years with COVID-19, enrolled during active disease.

The rearrangement joins TRBV6-2 or TRBV6-3 to TRBJ2-7, with TRBD1 identical over 9 bases. The CDR3 has 13 amino acids. The junction had 0 bases not matched to a gene; V was cut back by 2 bases and J by 4 bases. CDR1 MNHEY and CDR2 SVGEGT come from the germline V gene. CDR3 residues: CASSYGTGYEQYF. As DNA, the CDR3 is TGTGCCAGCAGTTACGGGACAGGGTACGAGCAGTACTTC.

Only a few counts were recorded for this clone. The rearrangement links TRBV4-1 to TRBJ2-7; 8 bases are a match to TRBD1. V shed 2 bases and J 3 bases; nucleotides not matched to a gene: 6. There are 15 residues in the CDR3. The germline V gene encodes CDR1 MGHRA and CDR2 YSYEKL. The CDR3 sequence: CASSQPGQANYEQYF. In nucleotides, the CDR3 is TGCGCCAGCAGCCAACCGGGACAGGCGAACTACGAGCAGTACTTC.

The chain joins TRBV4-1 to TRBJ2-1; the D gene is possibly TRBD2 (5 bases). Between the trimmed V and J ends, which lost 1 base and 7 bases, there was a span of 14 bases. Germline V gene lookup returns CDR1 MGHRA and CDR2 YSYEKL. The CDR3 consists of 15 residues. The CDR3 here is CASSQATDWLNEQFF. CDR3 in DNA: TGCGCCAGCAGCCAAGCTACGGACTGGTTGAATGAGCAGTTCTTC.

The CDR3 nucleotides are TGCGCCAGCACCCTGGACAGGGGGCGGACTAATTCACCCCTCCACTTT. This translates into CASTLDRGRTNSPLHF. The chain combines TRBV5-1 with TRBJ1-6, with 11 bases identical to TRBD1. CDR3 length equals 16 residues. Germline values: CDR1 SGHRS, CDR2 YFSETQ. V lost 6 bases and J lost 6; bases outside the gene matches: 8.

This clone was found a few times. The genes are TRBV4-2 and TRBJ2-5; TRBD2 matches 10 bases. In germline, CDR1 is LGHNA, CDR2 YNFKEQ. CDR3 length: 18 amino acids. The ends lost 0 bases at V and 2 bases at J; junction bases unmatched: 9. CDR3 in DNA: TGTGCCAGCAGCCAAGATTTAGCGGGGGGCCGGGAGCAAGAGACCCAGTACTTC. It translates to CASSQDLAGGREQETQYF.

The chain uses TRBV25-1 and TRBJ2-1; the D is unclear. This CDR3 is built from 14 residues. V was clipped by 2 bases and J by 5 bases, with 10 bases between them. CDR1 is MGHDK, CDR2 SYGVNS, per germline. This CDR3 reads CASSEITSNNEQFF. DNA of the CDR3: TGTGCCAGCAGTGAAATAACTTCGAACAATGAGCAGTTCTTC.

V usage is TRBV3-1 (or the pseudogene TRBV3-2) and J usage is TRBJ2-2; 7 nucleotides match TRBD2. V dropped 6 bases and J dropped 5; count of bases not matched to a gene: 18. This CDR3 region has 18 residues. The germline V gene has CDR1 LGHDT and CDR2 YNNKEL (reference sequence). The CDR3 sequence is CASSALLPGGRGTGELFF. CDR3 nucleotides: TGTGCCAGCAGTGCACTTCTCCCCGGGGGGAGAGGAACCGGGGAGCTGTTTTTT.

The rearrangement joins TRBV24-1 to TRBJ2-1; 9 positions agree with TRBD1. The ends lost 4 bases at V and 10 bases at J; junction bases unmatched: 10. The CDR3 is made up of 15 amino acids. Per germline, CDR1 KGHDR and CDR2 SFDVKD. This chain's CDR3 is CATSDTRDRAAEQFF. The CDR3 nucleotides are TGTGCCACCAGTGACACCCGGGACAGGGCAGCGGAGCAGTTCTTC.

This chain connects TRBV5-1 to TRBJ2-7, with a possible D match to TRBD2 (6 bases). Germline V gene data show CDR1 as SGHRS and CDR2 as YFSETQ. This CDR3 is 15 amino acids long. V was shortened by 4 bases and J by 3 bases, with 17 bases between the two germline ends. The CDR3: CASSLPGTQIYEQYF. The CDR3 nucleotides read TGCGCCAGCAGCCTCCCAGGGACTCAGATCTACGAGCAGTACTTC.

This chain joins TRBV2 and TRBJ1-1; D is possibly TRBD1 (5 bases). Trimming shortened V by 10 bases and J by 0 bases, and 9 bases separated the two germline ends. The CDR3 runs 12 residues. CDR1 SNHLY and CDR2 FYNNEI come from the germline V gene. The CDR3 spells CATKQVNTEAFF. The CDR3 nucleotides read TGTGCCACCAAACAGGTGAACACTGAAGCTTTCTTT.

The CDR3 coding sequence is TGTGCCAGCAGCGTAGAGGGACTAGCTGACGAGCAGTACTTC. It yields the protein CASSVEGLADEQYF. This chain joins TRBV9 and TRBJ2-7; TRBD2 matches at 9 bases. Germline lookup yields CDR1 SGDLS and CDR2 YYNGEE. The CDR3 contains 14 residues. Unmatched junction bases numbered 3, after V lost 0 bases and J lost 5 bases.

The rearrangement uses TRBV11-3 and TRBJ2-3; 10 nucleotides line up with TRBD2. The V gene end was trimmed by 3 bases and the J gene end by 2 bases; junction bases not matched to a gene: 2. The CDR3 runs to 15 residues. Germline V gene data show CDR1 as SGHNT and CDR2 as YENEEA. The CDR3 sequence: CASSFSGGPTDTQYF. The CDR3 bases are TGTGCCAGCAGCTTTAGCGGGGGGCCCACAGATACGCAGTATTTT.

The V and J genes are TRBV3-1 (or the pseudogene TRBV3-2) and TRBJ2-1, with D possibly being TRBD2 (5 bases). CDR1 is LGHDT and CDR2 is YNNKEL in the germline V gene (reference sequence). V lost 3 bases and J 3 bases, leaving 12 bases between the germline ends. This CDR3 is 15 amino acids long. The CDR3 sequence is CASSHKSDYYNEQFF. As DNA, the CDR3 is TGTGCCAGCAGCCACAAGAGCGACTACTACAATGAGCAGTTCTTC.

The rearrangement joins TRBV2 to TRBJ2-5; 9 bases fit TRBD1. V shed 5 bases, J shed 0 bases, and the junction held 4 bases outside the gene matches. The V gene's germline CDR1 is SNHLY and CDR2 FYNNEI. The CDR3 is 15 amino acids. In DNA, the CDR3 is TGTGCCAGCAGTTTCGACAGGGGGTACCAAGAGACCCAGTACTTC. Amino acids: CASSFDRGYQETQYF.

This clone was counted between two and nine times. V is TRBV5-5 and J is TRBJ1-3; D unclear. CDR1 is SGHKS, CDR2 YYEKEE, per germline (reference sequence). This CDR3 has 14 residues. V was shortened by 0 bases and J by 2 bases, with 6 bases between the two germline ends. DNA for the CDR3: TGTGCCAGCAGCTTGGTCACAGCTGGAAACACCATATATTTT. As protein: CASSLVTAGNTIYF. The full variable domain, its missing parts supplied by reference TRBV5-5 and TRBJ1-3, is DAGVTQSPTHLIKTRGQQVTLRCSPISGHKSVSWYQQVLGQGPQFIFQYYEKEERGRGNFPDRFSARQFPNYSSELNVNALLLGDSALYLCASSLVTAGNTIYFGEGSWLTVV.

This rearrangement joins TRBV5-6 to TRBJ2-3, with D perhaps TRBD2 (6 bases). CDR3 length equals 14 residues. Germline V lookup: CDR1 SGHDT, CDR2 YYEEEE. V lost 1 base and J 6 bases, leaving 12 bases between the germline ends. For the CDR3, the DNA is TGTGCCAGCAGCTTGTTAGGGACTCGGGATACGCAGTATTTT. Translating gives CASSLLGTRDTQYF.

This rearrangement joins TRBV11-3 to TRBJ2-3, with 9 bases aligning to TRBD2. There are 14 residues in the CDR3. Per germline, CDR1 SGHNT and CDR2 YENEEA. V dropped 5 bases and J dropped 7; count of bases not matched to a gene: 7. The CDR3 loop is CASSGGGAGYTQYF. DNA for the CDR3: TGTGCCAGCAGCGGCGGGGGGGCCGGCTATACGCAGTATTTT. The complete variable domain, with remaining parts taken from reference TRBV11-3 and TRBJ2-3, reads EAGVVQSPRYKIIEKKQPVAFWCNPISGHNTLYWYLQNLGQGPELLIRYENEEAVDDSQLPKDRFSAERLKGVDSTLKIQPAELGDSAVYLCASSGGGAGYTQYFGPGTRLTVL.

This sequence joins TRBV11-3 and TRBJ2-2, with D perhaps TRBD2 (6 bases). V was shortened by 5 bases and J by 7 bases, with 11 bases between the two germline ends. The V gene's germline CDR1 is SGHNT and CDR2 YENEEA. This CDR3 comprises 13 residues. The DNA of the CDR3 is TGTGCCAGCAGCCCCCGGGGGAGCGGGGAGCTGTTTTTT. The encoded protein is CASSPRGSGELFF.

CDR3 amino acids: CASNPRGRVDNSPLHF. The CDR3 nucleotides read TGTGCCTCCAATCCTAGGGGGCGCGTCGATAATTCACCCCTCCACTTT. The chain combines TRBV30 with TRBJ1-6; 7 bases match TRBD1. From germline, CDR1 is GTSNPN and CDR2 SVGIG (reference sequence). V trimming: 7 bases; J trimming: 5 bases; junction bases outside the gene matches: 14. This CDR3 comprises 16 residues.

The chain links TRBV3-1 (or the pseudogene TRBV3-2) to TRBJ2-7; the match to TRBD1 covers 7 bases. Germline loops: CDR1 LGHDT, CDR2 YNNKEL (reference sequence). This CDR3 comprises 15 residues. V was pared by 0 bases and J by 1 base, with 3 bases of the junction left unmatched. The CDR3 sequence: CASSQELTGSYEQYF. CDR3 nucleotide sequence: TGTGCCAGCAGCCAAGAATTGACAGGGTCCTACGAGCAGTACTTC.

The J gene is TRBJ1-1, the V gene TRBV27; 7 nucleotides line up with TRBD1. V trimming: 4 bases; J trimming: 4 bases; junction bases outside the gene matches: 12. The germline V gene has CDR1 MNHEY and CDR2 SMNVEV (reference sequence). The CDR3 is made up of 16 amino acids. This CDR3 reads CASSSPHQSGGTEAFF. Here the CDR3 DNA reads TGTGCCAGCAGTTCCCCCCATCAGTCAGGGGGCACTGAAGCTTTCTTT.

This sequence joins TRBV30 and TRBJ1-2; 7 nucleotides line up with TRBD1. CDR3 length equals 13 residues. Germline CDR1 is GTSNPN and CDR2 is SVGIG (reference sequence). V was clipped by 5 bases and J by 5 bases; unmatched bases: 8. This CDR3 is CAWSPGGGYGYTF. The CDR3 DNA sequence: TGTGCCTGGTCCCCAGGGGGAGGTTATGGCTACACCTTC.

The chain combines TRBV3-1 (or the pseudogene TRBV3-2) with TRBJ1-3, with a weak D call TRBD1 (6 bases). CDR1 and CDR2 (germline): LGHDT, YNNKEL (reference sequence). The CDR3 totals 16 residues. Trimming took off 3 bases at V and 0 bases at J, with 12 bases between the two ends. As DNA, the CDR3 is TGTGCCAGCAGCCACCTCTCCAGGGGCTCTGGAAACACCATATATTTT. Translated: CASSHLSRGSGNTIYF.

This clone showed up just once. The V gene is TRBV7-9, the J gene TRBJ2-1, with D possibly matching TRBD2 (5 bases). Germline lookup yields CDR1 SEHNR and CDR2 FQNEAQ (reference sequence). The CDR3 runs to 16 residues. Trimming removed 4 bases at V and 1 base at J, with 14 bases between. Here the CDR3 reads CASSSNDGGSYNEQFF. The CDR3, as DNA: TGTGCCAGCAGCTCCAACGATGGAGGATCCTACAATGAGCAGTTCTTC.

The genes are TRBV3-1 (or the pseudogene TRBV3-2) and TRBJ2-7, with D unresolved. This CDR3 is 15 amino acids long. V was clipped by 4 bases and J by 3 bases, with 16 bases between them. Per germline, CDR1 LGHDT and CDR2 YNNKEL (reference sequence). The CDR3 loop is CASSPGKVTGYEQYF. The CDR3 region has the DNA TGTGCCAGCAGCCCAGGAAAGGTTACTGGCTACGAGCAGTACTTC.

CDR3 nucleotides: TGCGCCAGCAGCTTCCCTAGCCAAGAGACCCAGTACTTC. As protein: CASSFPSQETQYF. The J gene is TRBJ2-5, the V gene TRBV5-1; D remains ambiguous. The CDR3 runs 13 residues. The V end lost 2 bases, the J end lost 1 base, and 6 bases lay between the germline ends. The germline V gene encodes CDR1 SGHRS and CDR2 YFSETQ. Variable domain in full (rest from reference TRBV5-1 and TRBJ2-5): KAGVTQTPRYLIKTRGQQVTLSCSPISGHRSVSWYQQTPGQGLQFLFEYFSETQRNKGNFPGRFSGRQFSNSRSEMNVSTLELGDSALYLCASSFPSQETQYFGPGTRLLVL.

This chain links TRBV7-9 with TRBJ1-1; the D gene is possibly TRBD1 (6 bases). CDR3 length: 15 amino acids. Germline-derived CDR1 and CDR2 are SEHNR and FQNEAQ (reference sequence). V lost 0 bases to trimming and J lost 4 bases, with 12 bases between them. The CDR3 is CASSLAPDRPTEAFF. CDR3 nucleotide sequence: TGTGCCAGCAGCTTAGCTCCCGACAGGCCCACTGAAGCTTTCTTT.